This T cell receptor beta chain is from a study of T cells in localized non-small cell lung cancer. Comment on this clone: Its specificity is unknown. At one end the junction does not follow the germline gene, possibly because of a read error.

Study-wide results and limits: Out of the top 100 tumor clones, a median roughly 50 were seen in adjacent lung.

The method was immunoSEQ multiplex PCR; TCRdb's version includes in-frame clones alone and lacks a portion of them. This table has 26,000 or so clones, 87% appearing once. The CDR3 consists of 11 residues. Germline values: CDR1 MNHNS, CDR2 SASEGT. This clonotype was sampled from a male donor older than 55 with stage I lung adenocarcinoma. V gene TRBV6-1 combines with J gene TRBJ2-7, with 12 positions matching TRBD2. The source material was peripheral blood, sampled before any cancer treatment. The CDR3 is CASSQTSGGRF. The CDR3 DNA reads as TGTGCCAGCAGTCAGACTAGCGGGGGCAGATTC.